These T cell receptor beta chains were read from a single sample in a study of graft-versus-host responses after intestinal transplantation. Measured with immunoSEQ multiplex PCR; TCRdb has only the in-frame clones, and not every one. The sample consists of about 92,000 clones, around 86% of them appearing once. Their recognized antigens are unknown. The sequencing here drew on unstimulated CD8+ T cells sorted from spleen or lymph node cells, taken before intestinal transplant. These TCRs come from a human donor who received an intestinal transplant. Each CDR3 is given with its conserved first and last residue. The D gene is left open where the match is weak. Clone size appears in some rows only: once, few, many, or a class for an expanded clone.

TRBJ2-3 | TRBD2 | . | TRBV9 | TGTGCCAGCAGCGTAGGAGAGTATAGACTAGCGGGATCTGTAGATACGCAGTATTTT | CASSVGEYRLAGSVDTQYF
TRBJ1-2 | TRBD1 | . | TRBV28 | TGTGCCAGCAGTACCCTTGACAGGGGGAGGAACTATGGCTACACCTTC | CASSTLDRGRNYGYTF
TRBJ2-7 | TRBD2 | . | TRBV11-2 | TGTGCCAGCAGCCAGCTGAAAGGGAGCGGGAGGGCCAGGGGGAACGAGCAGTACTTC | CASSQLKGSGRARGNEQYF
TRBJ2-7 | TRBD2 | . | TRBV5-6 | TGTGCCAGCAGTTGGACTAGCGGCGAGCAGTACTTC | CASSWTSGEQYF
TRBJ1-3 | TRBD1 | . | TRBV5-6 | TGTGCCAGCAGCCCTGGGACAGGGTCCGGAAACACCATATATTTT | CASSPGTGSGNTIYF
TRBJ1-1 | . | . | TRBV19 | TGTGCCAGTACAGACGGGTTGAACACTGAAGCTTTCTTT | CASTDGLNTEAFF
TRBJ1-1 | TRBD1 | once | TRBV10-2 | TGCGCCAGCAGTGAAGGGGGCGGCACTGAAGCTTTCTTT | CASSEGGGTEAFF
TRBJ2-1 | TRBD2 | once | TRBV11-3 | TGTGCCAGCAGCTTACTAGGACTAGCGGGTTACAATGAGCAGTTCTTC | CASSLLGLAGYNEQFF
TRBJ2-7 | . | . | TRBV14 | TGTGCCAGCAGCCAAGATGGGACCTACGAGCAGTACTTC | CASSQDGTYEQYF
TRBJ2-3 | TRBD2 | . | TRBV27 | TGTGCCAGCAGCCGTGGATCTAGCGGGGCCTTGGGGGAAGATACGCAGTATTTT | CASSRGSSGALGEDTQYF
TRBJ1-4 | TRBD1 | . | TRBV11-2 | TGTGCCAGCGGAAAGGGACAGTCAAATGAAAAACTGTTTTTT | CASGKGQSNEKLFF
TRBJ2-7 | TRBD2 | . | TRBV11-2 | TGTGCCAGCAGCGCGCTCCTAGCGGGAGTGACCTACGAGCAGTACTTC | CASSALLAGVTYEQYF
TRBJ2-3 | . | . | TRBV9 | TGTGCCACCGGGGGAGTAGCCGATTCCACAGATACGCAGTATTTT | CATGGVADSTDTQYF
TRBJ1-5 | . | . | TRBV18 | TGTGCCAGCTCACCGCCTCCTGGGGAGGAAGGGCGATTTAGTCAGCCCCAGCATTTT | CASSPPPGEEGRFSQPQHF
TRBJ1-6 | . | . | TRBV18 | TGTGCCAGCTCACCAATCTCTTCGGGGGCGCCTCATTCACCCCTCCACTTT | CASSPISSGAPHSPLHF
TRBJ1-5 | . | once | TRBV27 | TGTGCCAGCAGTCAGGGGTCGGTTGTTCGGAGCAATCAGCCCCAGCATTTT | CASSQGSVVRSNQPQHF
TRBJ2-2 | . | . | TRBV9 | TGTGCCAGCAGCGTATCAGGGGGGAGCACCGGGGAGCTGTTTTTT | CASSVSGGSTGELFF
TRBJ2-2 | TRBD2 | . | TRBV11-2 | TGTGCCAGCAGCTACCGGACTAGCGGGAGGGCCTCGGGCGGGGAGCTGTTTTTT | CASSYRTSGRASGGELFF
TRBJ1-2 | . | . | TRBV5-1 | TGTGCCAGCAGCTTGATTAAAGCGGGAGTAGATGGCTACACCTTC | CASSLIKAGVDGYTF
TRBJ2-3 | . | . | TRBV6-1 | TGTGCCAGCAGTGACGTCAGATCAGATACGCAGTATTTT | CASSDVRSDTQYF
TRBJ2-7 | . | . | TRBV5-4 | TGTGCCAGCAGACCTGAGGGGGGGGGCTACGAGCAGTACTTC | CASRPEGGGYEQYF
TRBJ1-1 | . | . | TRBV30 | TGTGCCTGGAGTGGTATAGGGATCGCTTTCTTT | CAWSGIGIAFF
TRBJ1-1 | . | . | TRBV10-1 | TGCGCCAGCAGGTCCCAGGAGGACACTGAAGCTTTCTTT | CASRSQEDTEAFF
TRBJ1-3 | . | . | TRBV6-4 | TGTGCCAGCAGAGTACTGGGAAACACCATATATTTT | CASRVLGNTIYF
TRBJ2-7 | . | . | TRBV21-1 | TGTGCCAGCAGCAAAGGGGGTAGGGCCTACGAGCAGTACTTC | CASSKGGRAYEQYF
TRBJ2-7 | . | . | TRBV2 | TGTGCCAGCAGTGTGGGAGGGGGCGGTCAACGACGGTACTTC | CASSVGGGGQRRYF
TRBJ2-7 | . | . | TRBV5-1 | TGCGCCAGCAGCTCCGGCCAAGGCTACGAGCAGTACTTC | CASSSGQGYEQYF
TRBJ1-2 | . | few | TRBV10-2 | TGCGCCAGCAACGCGGGGATCGATGGCTACACCTTC | CASNAGIDGYTF
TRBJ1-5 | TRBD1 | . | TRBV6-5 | TGTGCCAGCAGGTCCCCAGGGGGCCATCAGCCCCAGCATTTT | CASRSPGGHQPQHF
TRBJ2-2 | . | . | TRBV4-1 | TGCGCCAGCAGCCAAAGGGGCACCGGGGAGCTGTTTTTT | CASSQRGTGELFF
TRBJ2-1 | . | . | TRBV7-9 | TGTGCCAGCAGCTTATCCGGGGATGAGCAGTTCTTC | CASSLSGDEQFF
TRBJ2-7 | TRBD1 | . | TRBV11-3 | TGTGCCAGCAGCCGACAGGGAGCCCCTTACGAGCAGTACTTC | CASSRQGAPYEQYF
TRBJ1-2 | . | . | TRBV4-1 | TGCGCCAGCAGCCAAGATCCAGAGGTGGGCGATGGCTACACCTTC | CASSQDPEVGDGYTF
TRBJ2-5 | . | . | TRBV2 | TGTGCCAGCGCTCAACCTTTGGTGGGGGAGCAGTACTTC | CASAQPLVGEQYF
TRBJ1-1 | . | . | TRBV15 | TGTGCCACCAGCAGCGGGGGGAACACTGAAGCTTTCTTT | CATSSGGNTEAFF
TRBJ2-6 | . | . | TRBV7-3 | TGTGCCAGCAGCTTATATGGCGCTGGGGCCAACGTCCTGACTTTC | CASSLYGAGANVLTF
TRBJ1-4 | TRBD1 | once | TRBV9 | TGTGCCAGCAGCGTAGGGGACAGGGGTCTTAATGAAAAACTGTTTTTT | CASSVGDRGLNEKLFF